A selection of T cell receptor beta chains follows, all from one sample in a study of CD8 T cells in ankylosing spondylitis. TCRdb passed the 5' RACE reads through MiXCR, listing each CDR3 protein once. Of about 500,000 distinct CDR3 sequences detected, about 13% appear once; the ten largest clones hold 6.8%. Sequencing was carried out using blood, either unsorted or a sorted T cell fraction (not recorded which). These receptors came from a male donor with ankylosing spondylitis. Each CDR3 is given with its conserved first and last residue. The D gene is left open where the match is weak. Size is stated for part of the rows, as once, few or many counts, or as a class when the clone is expanded.

-	few	TRBV16	TRBJ1-2	TGTGCCAGCAGCCAAAGACAGTCCTATGGCTACACCTTC	CASSQRQSYGYTF
-	-	TRBV20-1	TRBJ1-1	TGCAGTGCTAGTGATACCACGCCGGGGAACACTGAAGCTTTCTTT	CSASDTTPGNTEAFF
-	few	TRBV7-9	TRBJ1-1	TGTGCCAGCAGCCGGCTGGCAGAAAACACTGAAGCTTTCTTT	CASSRLAENTEAFF
-	many	TRBV5-1	TRBJ1-5	TGCGCCAGCAGCTTGGCGGATTTCATCGGCCCCCAGCATTTT	CASSLADFIGPQHF
TRBD1	many	TRBV7-9	TRBJ2-5	TGTGCCAGCAGCCCTCGGGGACAGGGGACCCAAGAGACCCAGTACTTC	CASSPRGQGTQETQYF
-	few	TRBV15	TRBJ2-1	TGTGCCACCAGCAGAGATGGGACCCTGAGGGAGCAGTTCTTC	CATSRDGTLREQFF
-	few	TRBV7-2	TRBJ1-6	TGTGCCAGCAGCCTACACCACCTAAATAATTCACCCCTCCACTTT	CASSLHHLNNSPLHF
-	-	TRBV20-1	TRBJ2-4	TGCAGTGCTAGTTTTGCGGACATAACTTTAGCCAAAAACATTCAGTACTTC	CSASFADITLAKNIQYF
TRBD1	few	TRBV20-1	TRBJ1-5	TGCAGTGCTAGAGTTGAGTTGACAGGGGTTAGCAATCAGCCCCAGCATTTT	CSARVELTGVSNQPQHF
TRBD2	-	TRBV24-1	TRBJ2-3	TGTGCCACCAGTGATTCCAGGACTAGCCCCACAGATACGCAGTATTTT	CATSDSRTSPTDTQYF